A selection of T cell receptor beta chains follows, all from one sample in a study of response to subunit inactivated influenza vaccine. MiXCR, run by TCRdb on the RT-PCR reads, gives a single entry per CDR3 protein. The top ten clones hold less than 4% of a sample with 450,000 to 600,000 distinct CDR3 sequences, 15% to 20% of them seen once. The starting material was CD4+ T cells sorted from PBMCs, obtained roughly 24 months after vaccination. The receptor source for this set is a man aged 45 to 70 who received an inactivated influenza vaccine. Each CDR3 is given with its conserved first and last residue. D genes are given only for firm matches. Clone size is given for some rows only: seen once, a few or many times, or a class if the clone is expanded.

cdr3_aa	cdr3_nt	d_call	v_call	clone_size	j_call
CASSSDRNTQYF	TGTGCCAGCAGTTCGGACAGAAATACGCAGTATTTT	-	TRBV12-3/TRBV12-4	-	TRBJ2-3
CASSRIRGDTEAFF	TGTGCCAGCAGTCGGATCCGGGGCGACACTGAAGCTTTCTTT	-	TRBV5-6	few	TRBJ1-1
CASSFQGQTSTLNF	TGTGCCAGCAGTTTCCAGGGGCAGACGTCAACACTCAATTTC	-	TRBV27	many	TRBJ2-7
CSSSLGIAGGQYEQYF	TGTTCCAGCAGCTTAGGTATAGCGGGAGGGCAATACGAGCAGTACTTC	TRBD2	TRBV7-2	few	TRBJ2-7
CASSRIVGVKAVELFF	TGTGCCAGCAGCAGAATTGTGGGTGTAAAAGCCGTGGAGCTGTTTTTT	-	TRBV9	-	TRBJ2-2
CASSLARTGRDTQYF	TGTGCCAGCAGCTTAGCCCGGACAGGGCGAGATACGCAGTATTTT	TRBD1	TRBV7-9	few	TRBJ2-3
CASSVALSTPRINEQFF	TGTGCCAGCAGCGTAGCTCTGTCTACCCCTAGGATCAATGAGCAGTTCTTC	-	TRBV9	-	TRBJ2-1
CASSLQGARTEAFF	TGTGCCAGCAGCCTACAGGGGGCGCGAACTGAAGCTTTCTTT	TRBD1	TRBV7-2	many	TRBJ1-1
CASSYRTDYEQYF	TGTGCCAGCAGTTACCGCACGGACTACGAGCAGTACTTC	-	TRBV6-5	-	TRBJ2-7
CASSLPTGAKNIQYF	TGTGCCAGCAGCTTACCGACAGGGGCCAAAAACATTCAGTACTTC	TRBD1	TRBV7-2	-	TRBJ2-4
CASSQDFATVSTGELFF	TGTGCCAGCAGCCAAGATTTCGCCACGGTGAGCACCGGGGAGCTGTTTTTT	-	TRBV3-1	few	TRBJ2-2
CASSVAPTYGYTF	TGTGCCAGCAGCGTAGCTCCGACGTATGGCTACACCTTC	-	TRBV9	-	TRBJ1-2
CASSQGQEPYTF	TGTGCCAGCAGCCAAGGCCAGGAGCCTTACACCTTC	-	TRBV3-1	-	TRBJ1-2
CSVDLAGGPYANEQFF	TGCAGCGTTGATTTGGCGGGAGGGCCTTACGCCAATGAGCAGTTCTTC	TRBD2	TRBV29-1	many	TRBJ2-1
CASSLNRNSPLHF	TGTGCCAGCAGTTTAAACAGGAATTCACCCCTCCACTTT	-	TRBV6-5	few	TRBJ1-6
CASSPQSRIKSQAFF	TGTGCCAGCAGCCCCCAGTCGCGGATCAAGTCACAAGCTTTCTTT	-	TRBV7-9	-	TRBJ1-1
CASSPIKYEQYF	TGTGCCAGCAGTCCTATCAAATACGAGCAGTACTTC	-	TRBV6-2/TRBV6-3	-	TRBJ2-7
CASIGGWSSYNEQFF	TGTGCCAGCATCGGGGGATGGAGCTCCTACAATGAGCAGTTCTTC	-	TRBV6-1	many	TRBJ2-1
CASSLFGRGSTDTQYF	TGTGCCAGCAGCTTATTTGGTCGCGGAAGCACAGATACGCAGTATTTT	-	TRBV7-9	few	TRBJ2-3
CASSRGYETQYF	TGTGCCAGCAGTAGAGGTTACGAGACCCAGTACTTC	-	TRBV6-5	-	TRBJ2-5
CAISLSGNQPQHF	TGTGCCATCAGTTTAAGTGGCAATCAGCCCCAGCATTTT	-	TRBV10-3	-	TRBJ1-5
CASSSPSGIAEQFF	TGTGCCAGCAGCAGCCCTAGCGGGATCGCTGAGCAGTTCTTC	TRBD2	TRBV28	few	TRBJ2-1
CSARGRGLGQYF	TGCAGTGCTCGCGGGAGGGGGTTAGGGCAGTATTTT	TRBD2	TRBV20-1	-	TRBJ2-3
CSALDGLQGETQYF	TGCAGTGCCCTCGACGGGCTTCAGGGAGAGACCCAGTACTTC	-	TRBV20-1	-	TRBJ2-5
CASSPPNDGYTF	TGTGCCAGCTCACCACCCAATGATGGCTACACCTTC	-	TRBV18	few	TRBJ1-2
CASSVDPRTDTQYF	TGTGCCAGCAGCGTAGATCCTAGGACAGATACGCAGTATTTT	-	TRBV9	-	TRBJ2-3
CASSRTTGSYEQYF	TGTGCCAGCAGTCGGACGACAGGTTCCTACGAGCAGTACTTC	-	TRBV6-1	-	TRBJ2-7
CASSQGQGSVYGYTF	TGTGCCAGCAGCCAGGGACAGGGCTCGGTCTATGGCTACACCTTC	TRBD1	TRBV7-2	-	TRBJ1-2
CASSRRKNTEAFF	TGTGCCAGCAGCAGGCGGAAGAACACTGAAGCTTTCTTT	-	TRBV6-1	-	TRBJ1-1
CASSMPGRGNQPQHF	TGTGCCAGTAGTATGCCAGGTCGAGGCAATCAGCCCCAGCATTTT	-	TRBV19	-	TRBJ1-5
CASSEPGTSGRREQFF	TGTGCCAGCAGTGAACCAGGGACTAGCGGGAGGCGGGAGCAGTTCTTC	TRBD2	TRBV25-1	few	TRBJ2-1
CASSYWEQETQYF	TGTGCCAGCAGTTACTGGGAACAAGAGACCCAGTACTTC	-	TRBV6-6	-	TRBJ2-5
CASSAVAGNHYEQYF	TGTGCCAGCAGCGCCGTAGCGGGTAATCACTACGAGCAGTACTTC	TRBD2	TRBV7-8	few	TRBJ2-7
CSARGHPGGNEQFF	TGCAGTGCTAGAGGTCATCCCGGGGGCAATGAGCAGTTCTTC	-	TRBV20-1	-	TRBJ2-1
CASSSRLGSVGTDTQYF	TGTGCCAGCAGCTCCCGGCTCGGGAGCGTGGGCACAGATACGCAGTATTTT	-	TRBV3-1	-	TRBJ2-3
CASTRSRSNTGELFF	TGTGCCAGCACTAGGTCACGGTCGAACACCGGGGAGCTGTTTTTT	-	TRBV6-1	-	TRBJ2-2
CSARVPGKTDTQYF	TGCAGTGCCAGAGTTCCGGGAAAGACAGATACGCAGTATTTT	-	TRBV20-1	few	TRBJ2-3
CASSHPSGTSTGELFF	TGTGCCAGCAGCCACCCTAGCGGGACGAGCACCGGGGAGCTGTTTTTT	TRBD2	TRBV3-1	few	TRBJ2-2
CASSQVHRGQYEQYF	TGCGCCAGCAGCCAAGTACACAGGGGGCAATACGAGCAGTACTTC	TRBD1	TRBV4-1	many	TRBJ2-7
CASSPQVGSGQPQHF	TGCGCCAGCAGCCCACAAGTGGGGAGCGGCCAGCCCCAGCATTTT	-	TRBV5-1	many	TRBJ1-5
CASSLVFAGAGEQYF	TGCGCCAGCAGCTTGGTTTTCGCAGGGGCAGGCGAGCAGTACTTC	-	TRBV5-1	once	TRBJ2-7
CASSQVISGSYNEQFF	TGCGCCAGCAGCCAAGTCATCTCGGGTTCCTACAATGAGCAGTTCTTC	-	TRBV4-3	-	TRBJ2-1
CAISHPEEGVYEQYF	TGTGCCATCAGTCATCCTGAGGAAGGCGTCTACGAGCAGTACTTC	-	TRBV10-3	few	TRBJ2-7
CASSYSPLTDTQYF	TGTGCCAGCAGTTACTCGCCCCTCACAGATACGCAGTATTTT	-	TRBV6-5	few	TRBJ2-3
CASSPPGTHRSGANVLTF	TGTGCCAGCAGCCCTCCAGGGACACACAGGTCTGGGGCCAACGTCCTGACTTTC	-	TRBV28	few	TRBJ2-6
CASSQNPTSGTSKYNEQFF	TGTGCCAGCAGTCAGAACCCCACTAGCGGGACATCCAAATACAATGAGCAGTTCTTC	TRBD2	TRBV6-1	-	TRBJ2-1
CASTTPGLAGANEQFF	TGTGCCAGCACCACCCCGGGACTAGCTGGGGCAAATGAGCAGTTCTTC	TRBD2	TRBV6-2/TRBV6-3	-	TRBJ2-1
CATSTRGRESVNEQYF	TGTGCCACCAGCACCCGGGGCAGGGAGAGCGTAAACGAGCAGTACTTC	-	TRBV15	many	TRBJ2-7
CSARGDWPYEQYF	TGCAGTGCTAGAGGGGACTGGCCCTACGAGCAGTACTTC	-	TRBV20-1	-	TRBJ2-7
CASSRQRDAGTLHYEQYF	TGCGCCAGCAGCCGACAACGCGATGCCGGGACTCTTCATTACGAGCAGTACTTC	-	TRBV4-3	-	TRBJ2-7
CASSLGSGLLPDTQYF	TGTGCCAGCAGCTTAGGTTCGGGACTCCTTCCAGATACGCAGTATTTT	-	TRBV11-2	few	TRBJ2-3
CSARDLSLPQFF	TGCAGTGCTAGAGATCTTAGCCTCCCGCAGTTCTTC	-	TRBV20-1	few	TRBJ2-1
CASSQEGTGRSDEQFF	TGTGCCAGCAGCCAAGAGGGGACAGGCCGCAGTGATGAGCAGTTCTTC	TRBD1	TRBV4-2	-	TRBJ2-1